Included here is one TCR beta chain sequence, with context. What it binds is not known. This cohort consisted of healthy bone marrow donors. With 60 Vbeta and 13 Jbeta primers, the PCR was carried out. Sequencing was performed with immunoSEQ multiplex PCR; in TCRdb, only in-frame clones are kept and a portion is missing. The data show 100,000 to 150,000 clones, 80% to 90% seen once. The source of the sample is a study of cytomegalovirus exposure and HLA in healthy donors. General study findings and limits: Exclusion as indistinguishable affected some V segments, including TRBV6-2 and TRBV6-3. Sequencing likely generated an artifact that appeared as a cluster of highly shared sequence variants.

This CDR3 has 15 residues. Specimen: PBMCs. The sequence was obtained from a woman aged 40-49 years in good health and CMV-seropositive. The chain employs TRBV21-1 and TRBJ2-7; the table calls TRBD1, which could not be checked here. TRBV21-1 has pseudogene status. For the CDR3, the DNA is TGTGCCAGCAGCAAATACGGCAGGGGATGCGACGAGCAGTACTTC. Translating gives CASSKYGRGCDEQYF.